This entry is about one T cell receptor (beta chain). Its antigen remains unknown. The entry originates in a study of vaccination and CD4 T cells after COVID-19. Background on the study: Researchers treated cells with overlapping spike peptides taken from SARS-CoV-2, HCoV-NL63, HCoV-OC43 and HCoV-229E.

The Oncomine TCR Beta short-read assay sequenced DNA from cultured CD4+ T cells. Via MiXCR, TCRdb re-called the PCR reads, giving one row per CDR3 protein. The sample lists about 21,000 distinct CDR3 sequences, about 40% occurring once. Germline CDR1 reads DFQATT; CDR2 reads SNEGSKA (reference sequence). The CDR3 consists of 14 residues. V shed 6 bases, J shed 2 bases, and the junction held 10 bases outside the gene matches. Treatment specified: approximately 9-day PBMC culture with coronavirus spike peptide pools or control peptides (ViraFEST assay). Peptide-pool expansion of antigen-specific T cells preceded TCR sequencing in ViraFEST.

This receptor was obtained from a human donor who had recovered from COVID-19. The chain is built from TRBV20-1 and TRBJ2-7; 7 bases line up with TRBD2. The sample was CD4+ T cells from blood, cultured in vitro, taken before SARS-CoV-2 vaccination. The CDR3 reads CSAPYARGTYEQYF. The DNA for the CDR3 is TGCAGTGCCCCGTATGCGCGGGGGACCTACGAGCAGTACTTC.